The clone carrying this T cell receptor (beta chain) was counted only a few times. TCRdb re-called the RT-PCR reads with MiXCR, one entry per CDR3 protein. The data show about 680,000 distinct CDR3 sequences, approximately 15% seen once. The CDR3 runs 15 residues. The germline V gene has CDR1 SGDLS and CDR2 YYNGEE. V gave up 0 bases and J gave up 2 bases, with 12 bases separating them. The sequenced sample was memory CD4+ T cells from blood. This rearrangement joins TRBV9 to TRBJ2-7; maybe TRBD2 (6 bases). This TCR was sampled from a female donor in good health, serving as a healthy control. The CDR3 nucleotides read TGTGCCAGCAGCGTAGAGGCTAGCGACCCCTACGAGCAGTACTTC. Its translation: CASSVEASDPYEQYF.